A single sample gave rise to the 27 T cell receptor beta chains below, sequenced in a study of blood T cell repertoires in COVID-19. This table comes from immunoSEQ multiplex PCR, and its TCRdb copy is limited to in-frame clones, with some not included. The profile shows just under 150,000 clones, 87% of them singletons. Sequencing was performed on peripheral blood. These receptors all stem from a woman aged 45-60 years with acute or convalescent COVID-19.

The chain combines TRBV9 with TRBJ2-7; 8 bases line up with TRBD1. This CDR3 region has 15 residues. Trimming removed 0 bases from V and 0 bases from J; junction bases left unmatched: 2. In germline, CDR1 is SGDLS, CDR2 YYNGEE. The CDR3: CASSVGTGSSYEQYF. In nucleotides, the CDR3 is TGTGCCAGCAGCGTAGGGACAGGGAGCTCCTACGAGCAGTACTTC.

The rearrangement uses TRBV27 and TRBJ2-2, with 10 nucleotides matching TRBD1. Germline V gives CDR1 MNHEY, CDR2 SMNVEV (reference sequence). The CDR3 covers 16 residues. Germline trimming cut 3 bases from V and 4 bases from J; bases unmatched to any gene: 5. The CDR3, as DNA: TGTGCCAGCAGTTTGGGGACAGGGGTCCCCACCGGGGAGCTGTTTTTT. Translation: CASSLGTGVPTGELFF.

The chain joins TRBV7-6 to TRBJ2-7; 11 bases are shared with TRBD1. Germline V lookup: CDR1 SGHVS, CDR2 FNYEAQ. The junction had 7 bases not matched to a gene; V was cut back by 3 bases and J by 3 bases. The CDR3 loop spans 16 amino acids. This CDR3 is CASSLGQGGFNYEQYF. The DNA of the CDR3 is TGTGCCAGCAGCTTGGGACAGGGGGGATTTAACTACGAGCAGTACTTC.

The J gene is TRBJ1-4, the V gene TRBV30, with D uncertain. The CDR3 loop spans 13 amino acids. V lost 0 bases and J lost 5, with 7 bases in between. The V gene's germline CDR1 is GTSNPN and CDR2 SVGIG (reference sequence). CDR3 in DNA: TGTGCCTGGAGTGTGGCAGTGAATGAAAAACTGTTTTTT. This gives the protein CAWSVAVNEKLFF.

V gene TRBV5-1 combines with J gene TRBJ1-1; D not resolved. The V and J ends lost 0 bases and 0 bases respectively, with 9 bases between them. This CDR3 contains 15 residues. Germline V gene data show CDR1 as SGHRS and CDR2 as YFSETQ. The CDR3 protein is CASSLEWRLNTEAFF. CDR3 coding DNA: TGCGCCAGCAGCTTGGAATGGAGATTGAACACTGAAGCTTTCTTT.

This chain joins TRBV7-3 and TRBJ2-1, with 12 bases aligning to TRBD2. This CDR3 is built from 12 residues. V shed 4 bases, J shed 13 bases, and the junction held 2 bases outside the gene matches. CDR1 and CDR2 (germline): SGHTA, FQGTGA. CDR3 nucleotides: TGTGCCAGCAGCTCGGGACTAGCGGGCCAGTTCTTC. It is translated as CASSSGLAGQFF.

CDR3 nucleotides: TGTGCTAGTGGTTTGGTAGTCAACAGGGTGATGAACACTGAAGCTTTCTTT. It is translated as CASGLVVNRVMNTEAFF. The chain combines TRBV12-5 with TRBJ1-1, with D perhaps matching TRBD1 (6 bases). This CDR3 region has 17 residues. V lost 0 bases to trimming and J lost 0 bases, with 14 bases between them. Per the germline V gene, CDR1 is LGHNT and CDR2 is FRNRAP.

This clone was seen a few times. The CDR3 nucleotides read TGTGCCAGCAGCTTAGCAAAGGGACAGGGGCGCTACACCTTC. This translates into CASSLAKGQGRYTF. The V call is TRBV7-8, the J call TRBJ1-2; TRBD1 aligns across 10 bases. This CDR3 contains 14 residues. V lost 0 bases and J lost 9; bases outside the gene matches: 4. Germline V lookup: CDR1 SGHVS, CDR2 FQNEAQ.

The rearrangement links TRBV19 to TRBJ2-1, with TRBD2 identical over 10 bases. The CDR3 is 15 residues long. The germline V gene encodes CDR1 LNHDA and CDR2 SQIVND (reference sequence). J lost 5 bases, V lost 8 bases, and 9 bases had no gene match. The CDR3 here is CASGAGGPTNNEQFF. The DNA of the CDR3 is TGTGCCAGTGGAGCGGGAGGGCCAACTAACAATGAGCAGTTCTTC. The full variable domain, completed using reference TRBV19 and TRBJ2-1, is DGGITQSPKYLFRKEGQNVTLSCEQNLNHDAMYWYRQDPGQGLRLIYYSQIVNDFQKGDIAEGYSVSREKKESFPLTVTSAQKNPTAFYLCASGAGGPTNNEQFFGPGTRLTVL.

The genes are TRBV28 and TRBJ2-1, with 8 bases lining up with TRBD2. CDR3 size: 15 residues. With V trimmed by 2 bases and J by 8 bases, 8 bases remained unmatched. CDR1 is MDHEN, CDR2 SYDVKM, per germline. CDR3 sequence reads: CASSLPAGGWDEQFF. The CDR3 nucleotides are TGTGCCAGCAGTTTACCGGCGGGGGGTTGGGATGAGCAGTTCTTC.

CDR3 residues: CASSPRRGGTTEAFF. CDR3 in DNA: TGTGCCAGCAGCCCCAGGAGGGGCGGAACCACTGAAGCTTTCTTT. The genes are TRBV11-2 and TRBJ1-1, with D possibly TRBD1 on 5 matching bases. V was pared by 5 bases and J by 4 bases, with 17 bases between. This CDR3 is 15 amino acids long. Germline CDR1 is SGHAT and CDR2 is FQNNGV.

This sequence joins TRBV19 and TRBJ1-4, with TRBD1 matching 8 bases. This CDR3 has 13 amino acids. In germline, CDR1 is LNHDA, CDR2 SQIVND (reference sequence). Germline trimming cut 7 bases from V and 3 bases from J; bases unmatched to any gene: 1. CDR3 loop: CASNRGSNEKLFF. Here the CDR3 DNA reads TGTGCCAGTAACAGGGGGTCTAATGAAAAACTGTTTTTT.

The chain couples TRBV7-2 to TRBJ1-5, with D hard to call. The CDR3 totals 15 residues. Germline V gene data show CDR1 as SGHTA and CDR2 as FQGNSA. V was cut by 1 base and J by 3 bases, with 10 bases left in between. CDR3 protein: CASSLGSRFNQPQHF. The DNA of the CDR3 is TGTGCCAGCAGCTTAGGGAGCCGATTCAATCAGCCCCAGCATTTT.

The rearrangement links TRBV5-1 to TRBJ2-4; D is possibly TRBD2 (7 bases). Germline values: CDR1 SGHRS, CDR2 YFSETQ. V was trimmed by 0 bases and J by 6 bases, leaving 13 bases between them. This CDR3 region has 15 residues. DNA for the CDR3: TGCGCCAGCAGCTTGGGCAGGGGAGGGTCAAACATTCAGTACTTC. It codes for CASSLGRGGSNIQYF.

The rearrangement links TRBV2 to TRBJ2-3, with D tentatively TRBD1 (6 bases). V lost 3 bases, J lost 0 bases, and 7 bases lay in between. CDR3 length equals 14 residues. The germline V gene has CDR1 SNHLY and CDR2 FYNNEI. The CDR3 coding sequence is TGTGCCAGCAGTGACGGACAGAGCACAGATACGCAGTATTTT. Its protein is CASSDGQSTDTQYF.

The rearrangement joins TRBV11-2 to TRBJ2-7; the match to TRBD1 covers 7 bases. Germline V CDR1 and CDR2: SGHAT, FQNNGV. V was pared by 5 bases and J by 4 bases, with 14 bases of the junction left unmatched. The length of the CDR3 is 16 residues. CDR3: CASSPIQRTGPYEQYF. The CDR3 bases are TGTGCCAGCAGCCCCATTCAGAGGACAGGACCTTACGAGCAGTACTTC.

This chain joins TRBV15 and TRBJ2-2, with D hard to call. Germline V gives CDR1 LNHNV, CDR2 YYDKDF (reference sequence). The CDR3 is made up of 15 amino acids. Trimming removed 0 bases from V and 4 bases from J, with 9 bases in between. In DNA form, the CDR3 reads TGTGCCACCAGCAGAGATTCCCCGGGCACCGGGGAGCTGTTTTTT. It is translated as CATSRDSPGTGELFF.

The rearrangement links TRBV2 to TRBJ2-1; D unclear. In germline, CDR1 is SNHLY, CDR2 FYNNEI. The CDR3 spans 10 residues. The V end was cut by 4 bases, the J end by 9 bases, with 4 bases between. The CDR3 region is CASSVIEQFF. The DNA for the CDR3 is TGTGCCAGCAGTGTAATTGAGCAGTTCTTC.

A single count supports this clone. This chain links TRBV6-5 with TRBJ1-1; 8 bases are a match to TRBD1. This CDR3 is built from 15 residues. Germline trimming cut 0 bases from V and 6 bases from J; bases unmatched to any gene: 6. Germline V gene lookup returns CDR1 MNHEY and CDR2 SVGAGI. CDR3 nucleotide sequence: TGTGCCAGCAGTTACTCCGCAGGGGGCAATTCTGAAGCTTTCTTT. It translates to CASSYSAGGNSEAFF.

This rearrangement joins TRBV15 to TRBJ1-3; 7 bases match TRBD1. The CDR3 has 14 residues. Germline assignment: CDR1 LNHNV and CDR2 YYDKDF (reference sequence). Trimming cost V 4 bases and J 4 bases; bases outside gene matches: 4. The CDR3 DNA sequence: TGTGCCACCAGCAAATGGACAGGAGGAAACACCATATATTTT. Protein sequence: CATSKWTGGNTIYF.

V and J are TRBV10-1 and TRBJ1-1; D is possibly TRBD1 (5 bases). V was shortened by 3 bases and J by 0 bases, with 11 bases between the two germline ends. The length of the CDR3 is 15 residues. Germline assignment: CDR1 WNHNN and CDR2 SYGVQD (reference sequence). In nucleotides, the CDR3 is TGCGCCAGCAGTGATCGGGGAGGGGTGAACACTGAAGCTTTCTTT. Amino acids: CASSDRGGVNTEAFF.

The V call is TRBV15, the J call TRBJ2-2; D not resolved. V gave up 0 bases and J gave up 5 bases, with 7 bases separating them. Germline assignment: CDR1 LNHNV and CDR2 YYDKDF (reference sequence). The CDR3 length is 14 residues. The CDR3 region has the DNA TGTGCCACCAGCAGAGATTACGGGACCGGGGAGCTGTTTTTT. Translating gives CATSRDYGTGELFF.

This clone came up once. V gene TRBV11-2 combines with J gene TRBJ1-2; 8 nucleotides match TRBD1. V lost 5 bases, J lost 7 bases, and 6 bases stayed unmatched. The CDR3 extends over 13 amino acids. CDR1 and CDR2 (germline): SGHAT, FQNNGV. The CDR3 coding sequence is TGTGCCAGCAGCCGCGGGACAGGCGGTGGCTACACCTTC. It yields the protein CASSRGTGGGYTF.

This chain uses TRBV10-3 with TRBJ1-2; D uncertain. This CDR3 comprises 13 residues. Germline loops: CDR1 ENHRY, CDR2 SYGVKD. The ends were cut back, 6 bases at V and 1 base at J, with 9 bases in the middle. The CDR3 loop is CAISRNYNYGYTF. CDR3 in DNA: TGTGCCATCAGCCGCAACTATAACTATGGCTACACCTTC.

CDR3 loop: CASSVYGGTQYF. The CDR3 DNA follows: TGTGCCAGCAGCGTATATGGAGGGACCCAGTACTTC. The chain carries TRBV9 and TRBJ2-5; possibly TRBD2 for D (5 bases). The ends were cut back, 1 base at V and 7 bases at J, with 8 bases in the middle. The length of the CDR3 is 12 residues. The germline CDR1 and CDR2 sequences are SGDLS and YYNGEE.

The gene calls are TRBV5-1 and TRBJ2-2; 7 bases are a match to TRBD1. CDR3 length: 17 residues. V shed 1 base and J 1 base; nucleotides not matched to a gene: 7. Per the germline V gene, CDR1 is SGHRS and CDR2 is YFSETQ. DNA of the CDR3: TGCGCCAGCAGCTTGACCCCAGGGGGTGGGAACACCGGGGAGCTGTTTTTT. Protein: CASSLTPGGGNTGELFF.

The rearrangement uses TRBV18 and TRBJ2-7; no clear D gene. V shed 2 bases and J shed 5 bases, with 7 bases lying between them. The CDR3 contains 12 residues. CDR1 KGHSH and CDR2 LQKENI come from the germline V gene. CDR3 DNA: TGTGCCAGCTCACCAATCGGTAACGAGCAGTACTTC. Protein sequence: CASSPIGNEQYF.